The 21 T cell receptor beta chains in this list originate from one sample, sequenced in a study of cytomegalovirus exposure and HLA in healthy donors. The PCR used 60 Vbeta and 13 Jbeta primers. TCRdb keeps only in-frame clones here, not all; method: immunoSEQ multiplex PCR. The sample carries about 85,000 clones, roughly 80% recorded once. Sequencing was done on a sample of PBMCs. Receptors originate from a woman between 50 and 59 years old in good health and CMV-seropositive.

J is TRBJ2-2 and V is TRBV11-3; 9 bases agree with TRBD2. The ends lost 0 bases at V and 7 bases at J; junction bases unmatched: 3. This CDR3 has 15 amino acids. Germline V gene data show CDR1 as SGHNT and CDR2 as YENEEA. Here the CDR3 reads CASSLEAGGGGELFF. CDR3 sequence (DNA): TGTGCCAGCAGCTTAGAAGCGGGAGGTGGCGGGGAGCTGTTTTTT.

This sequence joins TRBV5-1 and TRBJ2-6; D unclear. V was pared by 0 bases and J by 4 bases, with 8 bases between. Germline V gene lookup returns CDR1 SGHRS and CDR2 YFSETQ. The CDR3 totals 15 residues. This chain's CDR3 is CASSLGNSGANVLTF. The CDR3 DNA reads TGCGCCAGCAGCTTGGGCAACTCCGGGGCCAACGTCCTGACTTTC. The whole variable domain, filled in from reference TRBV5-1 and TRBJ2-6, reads KAGVTQTPRYLIKTRGQQVTLSCSPISGHRSVSWYQQTPGQGLQFLFEYFSETQRNKGNFPGRFSGRQFSNSRSEMNVSTLELGDSALYLCASSLGNSGANVLTFGAGSRLTVL.

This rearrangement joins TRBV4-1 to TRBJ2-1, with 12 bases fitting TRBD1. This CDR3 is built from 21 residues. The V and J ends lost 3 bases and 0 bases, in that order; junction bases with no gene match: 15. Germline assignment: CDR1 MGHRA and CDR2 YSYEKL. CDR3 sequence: CASSQPTGDRGRDGSYNEQFF. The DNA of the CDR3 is TGCGCCAGCAGCCAGCCTACGGGGGACAGGGGGCGCGATGGCTCCTACAATGAGCAGTTCTTC.

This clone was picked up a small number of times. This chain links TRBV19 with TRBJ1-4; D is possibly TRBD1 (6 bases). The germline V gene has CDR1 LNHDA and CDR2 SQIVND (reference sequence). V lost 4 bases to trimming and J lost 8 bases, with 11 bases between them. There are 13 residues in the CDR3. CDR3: CASSTGQKEKLFF. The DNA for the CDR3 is TGTGCCAGTAGTACCGGACAGAAGGAAAAACTGTTTTTT.

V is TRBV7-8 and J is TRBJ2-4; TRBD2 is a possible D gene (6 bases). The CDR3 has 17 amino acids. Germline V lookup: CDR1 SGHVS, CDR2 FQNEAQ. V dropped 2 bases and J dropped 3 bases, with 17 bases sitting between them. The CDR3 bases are TGTGCCAGCAGCTTACCATCCCCCGGGGGAGACAAAAACATTCAGTACTTC. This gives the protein CASSLPSPGGDKNIQYF. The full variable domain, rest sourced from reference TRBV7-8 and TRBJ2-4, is GAGVSQSPRYKVAKRGQDVALRCDPISGHVSLFWYQQALGQGPEFLTYFQNEAQLDKSGLPSDRFFAERPEGSVSTLKIQRTQQEDSAVYLCASSLPSPGGDKNIQYFGAGTRLSVL.

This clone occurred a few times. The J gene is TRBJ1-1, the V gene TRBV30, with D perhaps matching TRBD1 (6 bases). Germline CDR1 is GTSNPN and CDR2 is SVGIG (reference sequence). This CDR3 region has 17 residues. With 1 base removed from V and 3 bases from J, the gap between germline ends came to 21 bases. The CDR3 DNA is TGTGCCTGGAGTGGTCCGGGGGGGCCCGGTGGTGACACTGAAGCTTTCTTT. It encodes CAWSGPGGPGGDTEAFF.

CDR3 sequence: CASSISDRAHGYTF. The CDR3 nucleotides read TGCGCCAGCAGCATTTCGGACAGGGCGCACGGCTACACCTTC. This chain joins TRBV5-1 and TRBJ1-2; TRBD1 matches 8 bases. After removal of 4 bases from V and 8 bases from J, the junction contained 10 bases not matched to a gene. Germline V CDR1 and CDR2: SGHRS, YFSETQ. The CDR3 is 14 amino acids.

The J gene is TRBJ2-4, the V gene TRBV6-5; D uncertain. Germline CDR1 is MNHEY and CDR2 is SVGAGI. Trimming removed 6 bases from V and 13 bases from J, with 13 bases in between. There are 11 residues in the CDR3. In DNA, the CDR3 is TGTGCCAGCAGAGAAACAGAGAAGCAGTACTTC. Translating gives CASRETEKQYF.

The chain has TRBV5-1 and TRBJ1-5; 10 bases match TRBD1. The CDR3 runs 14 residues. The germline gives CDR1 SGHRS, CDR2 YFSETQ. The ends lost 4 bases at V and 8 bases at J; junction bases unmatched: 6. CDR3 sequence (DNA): TGCGCCAGCAGCCCGGGACAGGGGACGGAGCCCCAGCATTTT. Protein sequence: CASSPGQGTEPQHF.

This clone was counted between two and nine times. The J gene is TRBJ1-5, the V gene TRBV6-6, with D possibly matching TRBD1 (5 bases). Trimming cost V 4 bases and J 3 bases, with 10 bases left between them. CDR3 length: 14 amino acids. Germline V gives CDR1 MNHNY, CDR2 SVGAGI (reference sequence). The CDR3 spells CASSFDSSNQPQHF. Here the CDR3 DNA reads TGTGCCAGCAGTTTTGACAGCTCCAATCAGCCCCAGCATTTT.

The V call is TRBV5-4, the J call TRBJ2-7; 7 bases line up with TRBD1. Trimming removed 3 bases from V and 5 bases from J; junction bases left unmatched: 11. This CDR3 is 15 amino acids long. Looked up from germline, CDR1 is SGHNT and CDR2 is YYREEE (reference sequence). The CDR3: CASSWGGTAYDEQYF. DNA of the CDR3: TGTGCCAGCAGCTGGGGTGGGACAGCGTACGACGAGCAGTACTTC.

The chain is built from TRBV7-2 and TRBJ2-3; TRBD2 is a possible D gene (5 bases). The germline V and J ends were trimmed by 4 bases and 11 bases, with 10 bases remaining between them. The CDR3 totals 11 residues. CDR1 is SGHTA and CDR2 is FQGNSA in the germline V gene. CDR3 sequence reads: CASSWRSKQYF. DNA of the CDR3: TGTGCCAGCAGCTGGAGGTCAAAGCAGTATTTT.

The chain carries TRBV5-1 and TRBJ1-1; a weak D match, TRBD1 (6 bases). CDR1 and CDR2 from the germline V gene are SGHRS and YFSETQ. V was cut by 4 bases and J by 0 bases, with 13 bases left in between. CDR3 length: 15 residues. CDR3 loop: CASSLDTGLNTEAFF. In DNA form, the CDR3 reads TGCGCCAGCAGCCTCGATACAGGGTTGAACACTGAAGCTTTCTTT.

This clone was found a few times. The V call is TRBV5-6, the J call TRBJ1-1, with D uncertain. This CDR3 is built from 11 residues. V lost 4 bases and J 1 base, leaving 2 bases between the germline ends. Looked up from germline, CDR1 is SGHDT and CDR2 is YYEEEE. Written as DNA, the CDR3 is TGTGCCAGCAGCCAGAACACTGAAGCTTTCTTT. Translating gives CASSQNTEAFF.

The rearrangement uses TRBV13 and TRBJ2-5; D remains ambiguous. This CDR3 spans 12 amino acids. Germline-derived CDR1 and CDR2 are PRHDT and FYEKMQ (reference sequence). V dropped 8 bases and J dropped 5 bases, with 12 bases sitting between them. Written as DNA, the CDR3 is TGTGCCAGCGGAGAACGAAGGGAGACCCAGTACTTC. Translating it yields CASGERRETQYF.

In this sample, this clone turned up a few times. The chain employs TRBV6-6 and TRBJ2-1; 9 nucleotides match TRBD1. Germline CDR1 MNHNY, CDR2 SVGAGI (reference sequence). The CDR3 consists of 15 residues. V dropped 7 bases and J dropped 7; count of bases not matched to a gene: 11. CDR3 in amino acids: CASTAVGTGTNEQFF. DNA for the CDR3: TGTGCCAGCACCGCAGTAGGGACAGGGACTAATGAGCAGTTCTTC.

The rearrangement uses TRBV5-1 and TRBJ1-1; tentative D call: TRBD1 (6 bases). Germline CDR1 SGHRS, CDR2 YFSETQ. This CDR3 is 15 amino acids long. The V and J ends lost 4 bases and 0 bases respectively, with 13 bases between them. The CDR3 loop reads CASSPRQGMNTEAFF. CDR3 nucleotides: TGCGCCAGCAGCCCCCGGCAGGGGATGAACACTGAAGCTTTCTTT.

The CDR3 loop reads CASRSGLLSGANVLTF. The CDR3 nucleotides read TGTGCCAGTAGATCAGGGCTGCTCTCTGGGGCCAACGTCCTGACTTTC. The genes are TRBV19 and TRBJ2-6, with D perhaps TRBD1 (5 bases). The V end lost 6 bases, the J end lost 0 bases, and 12 bases lay between the germline ends. Germline values: CDR1 LNHDA, CDR2 SQIVND (reference sequence). CDR3 length equals 16 residues.

Written as DNA, the CDR3 is TGTGCCAGCAGCCTCTCTAGCGATGAGCAGTTCTTC. It is translated as CASSLSSDEQFF. V is TRBV4-2 and J is TRBJ2-1, with TRBD2 as a possible D gene (6 bases). Germline-derived CDR1 and CDR2 are LGHNA and YNFKEQ. The CDR3 has 12 amino acids. The V and J ends lost 4 bases and 8 bases respectively, with 9 bases between them.

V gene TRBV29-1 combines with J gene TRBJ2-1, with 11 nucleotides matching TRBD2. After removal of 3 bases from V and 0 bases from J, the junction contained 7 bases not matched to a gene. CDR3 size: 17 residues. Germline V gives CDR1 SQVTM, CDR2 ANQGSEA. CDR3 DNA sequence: TGCAGCGTTGACGGGACTAGCGGAGGATTCTCCTACAATGAGCAGTTCTTC. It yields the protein CSVDGTSGGFSYNEQFF.

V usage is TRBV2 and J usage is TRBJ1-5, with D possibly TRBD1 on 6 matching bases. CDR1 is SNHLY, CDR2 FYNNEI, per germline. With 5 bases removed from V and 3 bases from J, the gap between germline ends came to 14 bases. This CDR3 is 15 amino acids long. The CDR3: CASSSLTGPNQPQHF. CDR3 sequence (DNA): TGTGCCAGCAGTTCTCTGACAGGTCCCAATCAGCCCCAGCATTTT.